A single sample is the source of the 19 T cell receptor beta chains below, sequenced in a study of shared clonotypes between healthy human individuals. The method was immunoSEQ multiplex PCR; TCRdb's version includes in-frame clones alone and lacks a portion of them. The sample has under 650,000 clones, around 96% seen once; the top ten hold 0.06%. Material for sequencing was naive CD4+ T cells sorted from blood. Specified subset: CD45RA+ positively selected. The receptors here all came from a woman in her twenties or thirties in good health.

The V gene is TRBV10-1, the J gene TRBJ2-1; 10 bases agree with TRBD2. With 5 bases clipped from V and 2 bases from J, the junction kept 9 bases outside the gene matches. The CDR3 runs to 17 residues. The germline V gene has CDR1 WNHNN and CDR2 SYGVQD (reference sequence). The CDR3 bases are TGCGCCAGCAGTCCCTCTGGACTAGCGGACACCTACAATGAGCAGTTCTTC. This codes for CASSPSGLADTYNEQFF.

The chain is built from TRBV27 and TRBJ1-5; a weak D match, TRBD1 (6 bases). This CDR3 region has 16 residues. The germline V and J ends were trimmed by 4 bases and 0 bases, with 13 bases remaining between them. CDR1 and CDR2 from the germline V gene are MNHEY and SMNVEV (reference sequence). The chain's CDR3 is CASSSSWTASNQPQHF. For the CDR3, the DNA is TGTGCCAGCAGTTCCTCGTGGACAGCTAGCAATCAGCCCCAGCATTTT.

The chain combines TRBV28 with TRBJ1-3; tentative D call: TRBD1 (6 bases). The germline V gene encodes CDR1 MDHEN and CDR2 SYDVKM. The V and J ends lost 2 bases and 3 bases respectively, with 14 bases between them. This CDR3 is built from 16 residues. CDR3 nucleotides: TGTGCCAGCAGTTTAGGAGGGGGGGTCCGTGGAAACACCATATATTTT. Translated, it gives CASSLGGGVRGNTIYF.

The chain combines TRBV7-2 with TRBJ2-1; tentative D call: TRBD1 (6 bases). The CDR3 has 15 amino acids. In germline, CDR1 is SGHTA, CDR2 FQGNSA. Trimming pared 5 bases from V and 0 bases from J, leaving 11 bases between. The CDR3 DNA follows: TGTGCCAGCAGCCCTGACAGGTCCTCCTACAATGAGCAGTTCTTC. Translating it yields CASSPDRSSYNEQFF.

CDR3 coding DNA: TGTGCCAGCAAAAGGGACATGGGCGACGAGCAGTACTTC. Residues: CASKRDMGDEQYF. The chain employs TRBV19 and TRBJ2-7, with D possibly TRBD1 on 6 matching bases. Germline V CDR1 and CDR2: LNHDA, SQIVND (reference sequence). This CDR3 has 13 residues. V lost 9 bases and J lost 5, with 17 bases in between.

The gene calls are TRBV10-1 and TRBJ1-5; D is unclear. The CDR3 totals 14 residues. V shed 3 bases and J shed 7 bases, with 13 bases lying between them. The germline V gene has CDR1 WNHNN and CDR2 SYGVQD (reference sequence). DNA for the CDR3: TGCGCCAGCAGTGATAACAGCCCGGGGCAGCCCCAGCATTTT. Translating gives CASSDNSPGQPQHF.

V is TRBV7-6 and J is TRBJ2-6, with 8 bases aligning to TRBD1. Looked up from germline, CDR1 is SGHVS and CDR2 is FNYEAQ. V gave up 4 bases and J gave up 3 bases; unmatched junction bases: 5. This CDR3 region has 16 residues. The CDR3 protein is CASSSQGGGGANVLTF. The CDR3 nucleotides read TGTGCCAGCAGCTCACAGGGGGGTGGTGGGGCCAACGTCCTGACTTTC.

The rearrangement links TRBV15 to TRBJ1-2; maybe TRBD1 (6 bases). V was shortened by 0 bases and J by 4 bases, with 12 bases between the two germline ends. The V gene's germline CDR1 is LNHNV and CDR2 YYDKDF (reference sequence). The CDR3 runs 15 residues. CDR3 residues: CATSRDMKGVYGYTF. In DNA, the CDR3 is TGTGCCACCAGCAGAGATATGAAGGGGGTCTATGGCTACACCTTC.

V gene TRBV14 combines with J gene TRBJ2-1; tentative D call: TRBD2 (6 bases). V lost 4 bases and J lost 8, with 12 bases in between. The V gene's germline CDR1 is SGHDN and CDR2 FVKESK. This CDR3 is built from 13 residues. Here the CDR3 DNA reads TGTGCCAGCAGCCGGGGCGGGGCTGATGAGCAGTTCTTC. It yields the protein CASSRGGADEQFF.

The chain has TRBV5-1 and TRBJ2-7, with D possibly TRBD1 on 7 matching bases. The CDR3 runs 15 residues. Germline V lookup: CDR1 SGHRS, CDR2 YFSETQ. V shed 4 bases and J shed 5 bases, with 19 bases lying between them. The CDR3 nucleotides are TGCGCCAGCAGCCAAGGGGGGACAGATCTACACGAGCAGTACTTC. Protein product: CASSQGGTDLHEQYF.

The rearrangement joins TRBV19 to TRBJ2-6; D uncertain. The CDR3 length is 13 residues. The ends were cut back, 7 bases at V and 2 bases at J, with 6 bases in the middle. CDR1 and CDR2 (germline): LNHDA, SQIVND (reference sequence). Here the CDR3 reads CASNLAGANVLTF. CDR3 coding DNA: TGTGCCAGTAATTTGGCTGGGGCCAACGTCCTGACTTTC.

The chain couples TRBV2 to TRBJ2-3; TRBD2 matches 7 bases. J gave up 3 bases and V 7 bases, and 4 bases lay outside the gene matches. The CDR3 loop spans 13 amino acids. Germline lookup yields CDR1 SNHLY and CDR2 FYNNEI. For the CDR3, the DNA is TGTGCCAGCAAATGGGAGGGAACAGATACGCAGTATTTT. It translates to CASKWEGTDTQYF.

The rearrangement uses TRBV18 and TRBJ2-7; 7 positions agree with TRBD1. V gave up 4 bases and J gave up 3 bases; unmatched junction bases: 3. The CDR3 spans 13 residues. Germline values: CDR1 KGHSH, CDR2 LQKENI. The CDR3 DNA follows: TGTGCCAGCTCACGAACAGGGGTCTACGAGCAGTACTTC. Translated, it gives CASSRTGVYEQYF.

The gene calls are TRBV20-1 and TRBJ2-5; 7 bases map to TRBD1. This CDR3 comprises 11 residues. The V segment lost 8 bases and the J segment 4 bases; nucleotides outside the gene matches: 4. Germline CDR1 is DFQATT and CDR2 is SNEGSKA (reference sequence). CDR3 nucleotide sequence: TGCAGTAGGGGACAGCCAGAGACCCAGTACTTC. This codes for CSRGQPETQYF.

The chain has TRBV5-1 and TRBJ2-7; the D gene is possibly TRBD1 (5 bases). CDR1 SGHRS and CDR2 YFSETQ come from the germline V gene. V was pared by 4 bases and J by 4 bases, with 15 bases between. CDR3 length: 14 amino acids. CDR3 bases: TGCGCCAGCAGCAGGGGAAGACAGATGTACGAGCAGTACTTC. Encoded protein: CASSRGRQMYEQYF. Filled out from reference TRBV5-1 and TRBJ2-7, the complete variable domain reads KAGVTQTPRYLIKTRGQQVTLSCSPISGHRSVSWYQQTPGQGLQFLFEYFSETQRNKGNFPGRFSGRQFSNSRSEMNVSTLELGDSALYLCASSRGRQMYEQYFGPGTRLTVT.

This clone appeared once. The chain recombines TRBV21-1 with TRBJ1-6. TRBV21-1 is shown as a pseudogene. CDR3 length: 12 residues. The CDR3 spells CASSSQRSPLHF. The CDR3 nucleotides read TGTGCCAGCAGCAGCCAGCGCTCACCCCTCCACTTT.

V and J are TRBV7-2 and TRBJ2-7; 9 nucleotides align to TRBD2. Germline loops: CDR1 SGHTA, CDR2 FQGNSA. The CDR3 is 16 amino acids. V gave up 4 bases and J gave up 6 bases; unmatched junction bases: 13. CDR3 region: CASSSSGGRARIEQYF. The CDR3 DNA reads TGTGCCAGCAGCTCGAGCGGGGGGCGGGCAAGGATCGAGCAGTACTTC.

This clone has only one observation. The chain couples TRBV12-1 to TRBJ2-5; TRBD2, the D gene given by the table, was not confirmed from the DNA. TRBV12-1 is a documented pseudogene. The CDR3 runs 15 residues. The CDR3 region is CASSFAGAGAETQYF. In DNA form, the CDR3 reads TGTGCCAGCAGCTTTGCCGGGGCGGGAGCAGAGACCCAGTACTTC.

In this sample, this clone turned up once. J is TRBJ2-3 and V is TRBV7-9, with 8 bases identical to TRBD2. Germline lookup yields CDR1 SEHNR and CDR2 FQNEAQ (reference sequence). The CDR3 has 14 residues. The ends lost 2 bases at V and 6 bases at J; junction bases unmatched: 4. The CDR3 protein is CASSLLGGEDTQYF. The CDR3 DNA follows: TGTGCCAGCAGCTTACTCGGGGGGGAGGATACGCAGTATTTT.